Each of the 9 T cell receptor beta chains below was sequenced from the same sample in a study of neurological immune-mediated disorders. From the 5' RACE reads, TCRdb called clonotypes with MiXCR, one entry per CDR3 protein. The table has approximately 43,000 distinct CDR3 sequences, 2% to 2.5% seen once. Sequenced: PBMCs. The receptors were sampled from a man younger than 45 with multiple sclerosis.

This clonotype was detected many times. The V gene is TRBV6-2 or TRBV6-3, the J gene TRBJ2-5; 7 nucleotides match TRBD2. From germline, CDR1 is MNHEY and CDR2 SVGEGT. The CDR3 totals 15 residues. V shed 5 bases, J shed 4 bases, and the junction held 10 bases outside the gene matches. CDR3 amino acids: CASSTGTKRRETQYF. The CDR3 DNA follows: TGTGCCAGCAGTACCGGGACTAAAAGACGAGAGACCCAGTACTTC.

This clonotype was counted ten times or more. The J gene is TRBJ1-4, the V gene TRBV27; D may be TRBD1 (5 bases). Germline CDR1 is MNHEY and CDR2 is SMNVEV (reference sequence). CDR3 length equals 15 residues. Trimming cost V 4 bases and J 6 bases, with 15 bases left between them. The CDR3 loop reads CASSYHHSGYEKLFF. CDR3 nucleotide sequence: TGTGCCAGCAGTTATCACCACTCAGGGTATGAAAAACTGTTTTTT.

This clonotype has just a few counts. The rearrangement uses TRBV5-4 and TRBJ2-3, with D maybe TRBD1 (6 bases). Trimming shortened V by 4 bases and J by 1 base, and 13 bases separated the two germline ends. CDR1 SGHNT and CDR2 YYREEE come from the germline V gene (reference sequence). The CDR3 extends over 15 amino acids. CDR3 residues: CASSLQGWGTDTQYF. In DNA form, the CDR3 reads TGTGCCAGCAGCCTACAGGGTTGGGGCACAGATACGCAGTATTTT.

On this clonotype: Possible read error: a much larger clone is one base away. Likely a read error: the CDR3 ends without its conserved phenylalanine or tryptophan. J is TRBJ1-6 and V is TRBV6-5; 7 bases are a match to TRBD1. The CDR3 extends over 14 amino acids. V gave up 0 bases and J gave up 7 bases; unmatched junction bases: 0. The germline V gene encodes CDR1 MNHEY and CDR2 SVGAGI. The CDR3 is CASSYSGGNSPLHC. Written as DNA, the CDR3 is TGTGCCAGCAGTTACTCAGGGGGCAATTCACCCCTCCACTGT.

This clonotype was found many times. This chain links TRBV5-1 with TRBJ2-3; no firm D call. The V and J ends lost 0 bases and 5 bases respectively, with 10 bases between them. The germline V gene has CDR1 SGHRS and CDR2 YFSETQ. The CDR3 has 14 residues. The chain's CDR3 is CASSLDSRRDTQYF. The CDR3 DNA reads as TGCGCCAGCAGCTTGGACAGTCGGAGAGATACGCAGTATTTT.

This clonotype has at least ten counts. V gene TRBV7-2 combines with J gene TRBJ2-5; D may be TRBD2 (5 bases). The CDR3 spans 18 residues. Germline V gene data show CDR1 as SGHTA and CDR2 as FQGNSA. V gave up 1 base and J gave up 1 base, with 19 bases separating them. CDR3 region: CASSLGERAGRRQETQYF. CDR3 nucleotides: TGTGCCAGCAGCTTAGGGGAGAGGGCGGGTCGGCGCCAAGAGACCCAGTACTTC.

The table lists this clonotype with many counts. V gene TRBV15 combines with J gene TRBJ2-7; perhaps TRBD2 as D (5 bases). The V gene's germline CDR1 is LNHNV and CDR2 YYDKDF (reference sequence). V was pared by 9 bases and J by 0 bases, with 12 bases between. The CDR3 sequence is 13 residues long. CDR3 sequence (DNA): TGTGCCACGGAGGCAGCTGACTCCTACGAGCAGTACTTC. Its protein is CATEAADSYEQYF.

This clonotype was counted ten times or more. The chain is built from TRBV5-1 and TRBJ1-4, with 7 bases that match TRBD1. CDR3 length: 14 amino acids. Germline V gene lookup returns CDR1 SGHRS and CDR2 YFSETQ. The trim removed 4 bases at V and 8 bases at J, leaving 8 bases unmatched. The chain's CDR3 is CASSNDRVGEKLFF. The CDR3 DNA follows: TGCGCCAGCAGCAACGACAGGGTAGGAGAAAAACTGTTTTTT.

This clonotype has a handful of counts. The chain is built from TRBV20-1 and TRBJ2-1; 12 bases align to TRBD2. The ends lost 2 bases at V and 7 bases at J; junction bases unmatched: 6. The CDR3 is made up of 15 amino acids. Germline assignment: CDR1 DFQATT and CDR2 SNEGSKA (reference sequence). The CDR3 loop is CSARRTSGIRNEQFF. The CDR3 coding sequence is TGCAGTGCTAGAAGGACTAGCGGGATTCGTAATGAGCAGTTCTTC.